Below, 14 T cell receptor beta chains from the same sample are listed, as sequenced in a study of blood T cell repertoires in COVID-19. TCRdb keeps only in-frame clones here, not all; method: immunoSEQ multiplex PCR. The table has 350,000 to 500,000 clones, 85% to 90% seen once. Sequenced: peripheral blood. These receptors were collected from a man between 18 and 29 years old with COVID-19, enrolled during active disease.

V usage is TRBV5-4 and J usage is TRBJ2-7, with 11 bases lining up with TRBD1. Unmatched junction bases numbered 5, after V lost 4 bases and J lost 2 bases. The CDR3 has 15 residues. Germline loops: CDR1 SGHNT, CDR2 YYREEE (reference sequence). DNA for the CDR3: TGTGCCAGCAGCCTCCGGGACAGGGGGACCTACGAGCAGTACTTC. This sequence encodes CASSLRDRGTYEQYF.

This rearrangement joins TRBV6-6 to TRBJ1-2; D is perhaps TRBD1 (5 bases). The V end lost 2 bases, the J end lost 6 bases, and 19 bases lay between the germline ends. CDR3 size: 16 residues. Germline CDR1 and CDR2: MNHNY and SVGAGI (reference sequence). Here the CDR3 DNA reads TGTGCCAGCAGTTACCGGTCGGGACTGCAGATTCATGGCTACACCTTC. This codes for CASSYRSGLQIHGYTF.

The chain joins TRBV7-9 to TRBJ1-6; D remains unclear. CDR3 length equals 15 residues. Between the trimmed V and J ends, which lost 5 bases and 7 bases, there was a span of 15 bases. CDR1 and CDR2 (germline): SEHNR, FQNEAQ (reference sequence). The CDR3 loop is CASSPSGSENSPLHF. The CDR3 nucleotides are TGTGCCAGCAGCCCATCGGGGAGCGAGAATTCACCCCTCCACTTT. The entire variable domain, with the rest obtained from reference TRBV7-9 and TRBJ1-6, is as follows: DTGVSQNPRHKITKRGQNVTFRCDPISEHNRLYWYRQTLGQGPEFLTYFQNEAQLEKSRLLSDRFSAERPKGSFSTLEIQRTEQGDSAMYLCASSPSGSENSPLHFGNGTRLTVT.

This chain joins TRBV7-2 and TRBJ2-1; no reliable D call. Germline-derived CDR1 and CDR2 are SGHTA and FQGNSA. Deletions cut 5 bases from V and 0 bases from J, with 14 bases between. This CDR3 has 16 residues. The CDR3 DNA reads as TGTGCCAGCAGCCATCCCGTGAAGAGCTCCTACAATGAGCAGTTCTTC. It translates to CASSHPVKSSYNEQFF.

V gene TRBV19 combines with J gene TRBJ2-5; 11 bases match TRBD2. V lost 2 bases to trimming and J lost 5 bases; unmatched junction nucleotides: 13. The CDR3 has 18 residues. Germline V gives CDR1 LNHDA, CDR2 SQIVND (reference sequence). The CDR3 loop is CASSIRGLAVRGKETQYF. The CDR3 DNA reads as TGTGCCAGTAGTATAAGGGGACTAGCGGTTAGGGGTAAGGAGACCCAGTACTTC.

The chain carries TRBV6-2 or TRBV6-3 and TRBJ1-1; 11 bases fit TRBD1. Germline V gene data show CDR1 as MNHEY and CDR2 as SVGEGT. CDR3 length equals 19 residues. The J segment lost 4 bases and the V segment lost 2 bases, leaving 15 bases of the junction unmatched. The CDR3 coding sequence is TGTGCCAGCAGTTACGTCCTAACTTCGGACAGGGGGCGAGCCACTGAAGCTTTCTTT. It is translated as CASSYVLTSDRGRATEAFF.

The chain links TRBV28 to TRBJ2-4, with D possibly being TRBD2 (5 bases). Trimming took 5 bases from V and 3 from J, leaving 26 bases between them. Germline V lookup: CDR1 MDHEN, CDR2 SYDVKM. This CDR3 region has 19 residues. The CDR3 spells CASSTTGLPPLANKNIQYF. The CDR3 coding sequence is TGTGCCAGCAGTACCACGGGTTTGCCCCCTCTAGCTAACAAAAACATTCAGTACTTC.

The V gene is TRBV6-1, the J gene TRBJ1-3; weak D call: TRBD1 (5 bases). CDR3 length: 15 residues. The V end was cut by 2 bases, the J end by 7 bases, with 15 bases between. Germline V CDR1 and CDR2: MNHNS, SASEGT. CDR3 loop: CASSERSRERNTIYF. DNA of the CDR3: TGTGCCAGCAGTGAAAGGTCCAGGGAACGGAACACCATATATTTT.

In DNA, the CDR3 is TGTGCCAGCAGCCCATCCGGGTCGGGGGGCGGTGAAGCTTTCTTT. This sequence encodes CASSPSGSGGGEAFF. The chain employs TRBV5-4 and TRBJ1-1, with a tentative D call TRBD1 (6 bases). V shed 4 bases and J shed 7 bases, with 20 bases lying between them. The CDR3 runs 15 residues. The germline CDR1 and CDR2 sequences are SGHNT and YYREEE (reference sequence).

This rearrangement joins TRBV29-1 to TRBJ2-3, with a tentative D call TRBD2 (7 bases). Trimming shortened V by 7 bases and J by 2 bases, and 13 bases separated the two germline ends. Per the germline V gene, CDR1 is SQVTM and CDR2 is ANQGSEA. CDR3 size: 13 residues. Here the CDR3 reads CSADGGATDTQYF. The CDR3 DNA reads as TGCAGCGCTGATGGGGGGGCCACAGATACGCAGTATTTT.

This chain uses TRBV6-1 with TRBJ2-1, with 8 bases lining up with TRBD1. Germline CDR1 is MNHNS and CDR2 is SASEGT. V dropped 3 bases and J dropped 4; count of bases not matched to a gene: 5. The CDR3 runs to 15 residues. CDR3 sequence reads: CASSDGQGFYNEQFF. The CDR3 coding sequence is TGTGCCAGCAGTGATGGACAGGGTTTTTACAATGAGCAGTTCTTC.

The rearrangement uses TRBV3-1 (or the pseudogene TRBV3-2) and TRBJ2-1, with 9 positions matching TRBD2. The CDR3 runs to 19 residues. The germline V gene encodes CDR1 LGHDT and CDR2 YNNKEL (reference sequence). V lost 1 base, J lost 1 base, and 11 bases stayed unmatched. The DNA for the CDR3 is TGTGCCAGCAGCCAAGGCTGGCTAGCGGGGAGAAATTCCTACAATGAGCAGTTCTTC. Protein product: CASSQGWLAGRNSYNEQFF.

The CDR3 protein is CASSKQGPYEQYF. The CDR3, as DNA: TGTGCCAGCAGTAAACAGGGCCCCTACGAGCAGTACTTC. V and J are TRBV6-5 and TRBJ2-7; perhaps TRBD1 as D (6 bases). The length of the CDR3 is 13 residues. Germline CDR1 MNHEY, CDR2 SVGAGI. The V gene lost 5 bases and the J gene lost 2 bases, with 10 bases spanning the gap.

On this clone itself: Other DNA sequences in this sample translate to the same CDR3. CDR3 nucleotides: TGTGCCAGCTCCCCGGGGGTCCAAGAGACCCAGTACTTC. It specifies CASSPGVQETQYF. This chain uses TRBV18 with TRBJ2-5; a possible D gene is TRBD2 (6 bases). The germline CDR1 and CDR2 sequences are KGHSH and LQKENI. V gave up 6 bases and J gave up 1 base, with 9 bases separating them. This CDR3 spans 13 amino acids.